This entry lists 4 T cell receptor beta chains sequenced from one sample in a study of blood T cell repertoires in COVID-19. Profiled with immunoSEQ multiplex PCR; TCRdb holds only in-frame clones, not every one. The table records tens of thousands of clones, around four fifths of them present only once. Material: peripheral blood. The source of these receptors is a man aged 80 or over with active or convalescent COVID-19.

The chain employs TRBV30 and TRBJ2-7, with 8 bases matching TRBD2. The germline V gene encodes CDR1 GTSNPN and CDR2 SVGIG (reference sequence). V shed 0 bases and J 1 base; nucleotides not matched to a gene: 20. The CDR3 is 20 residues long. CDR3 coding DNA: TGTGCCTGGAGTGTGGGGAGCGGGGGTTACTTTCTCTCGAGGTCCTACGAGCAGTACTTC. This codes for CAWSVGSGGYFLSRSYEQYF.

This clone was recorded a few times. This rearrangement joins TRBV28 to TRBJ1-2, with 7 bases fitting TRBD1. CDR1 is MDHEN, CDR2 SYDVKM, per germline. The CDR3 sequence is 14 residues long. J gave up 6 bases and V 6 bases, and 10 bases lay outside the gene matches. The DNA of the CDR3 is TGTGCCAGCAGGGGATACAGGGGCGCCAATGGCTACACCTTC. The encoded protein is CASRGYRGANGYTF.

The chain is built from TRBV5-5 and TRBJ2-2; 11 bases map to TRBD1. Germline V gene sequence: CDR1 SGHKS, CDR2 YYEKEE (reference sequence). Trimming at V came to 3 bases and at J to 6 bases, leaving 10 bases not matched to a gene. This CDR3 has 17 residues. CDR3 region: CASSSVDRGPYAGELFF. Written as DNA, the CDR3 is TGTGCCAGCAGCTCAGTGGACAGGGGGCCTTACGCCGGGGAGCTGTTTTTT.

This rearrangement joins TRBV18 to TRBJ1-4; 8 bases are shared with TRBD1. The germline gives CDR1 KGHSH, CDR2 LQKENI. The CDR3 is 15 residues long. V was pared by 3 bases and J by 7 bases, with 7 bases of the junction left unmatched. The CDR3 region is CASSPNRGAGEKLFF. In DNA form, the CDR3 reads TGTGCCAGCTCACCGAACAGGGGGGCCGGTGAAAAACTGTTTTTT.